This T cell receptor beta chain originates from a study of T cells in Graves' hyperthyroidism and ophthalmopathy. Study-wide results and caveats: Within blood appeared most thyroid clonotypes that had expanded above 0.001.

Trimming pared 2 bases from V and 3 bases from J, leaving 11 bases between. The CDR3 length is 15 residues. The germline gives CDR1 LGHDT, CDR2 YNNKEL (reference sequence). This clonotype was observed many times. What it binds is unknown. RNA transcripts were the template for amplifying TCR beta CDR3 regions. First-round RT-PCR targeting the TCR CDR3 was performed with the HTBI primer set. MiXCR was run by TCRdb on the multiplex PCR reads, yielding one entry per CDR3 protein. The sample contains around 380,000 distinct CDR3 sequences, around an eighth of which appear only once. Clinical symptoms, serum thyroxine, TRAb, thyroid ultrasound and orbital computed tomography informed diagnoses. Blood was obtained at the first hyperthyroidism diagnosis, which preceded any ophthalmopathy symptoms.

This clonotype was sampled from a young man with Graves' hyperthyroidism that later progressed to Graves' ophthalmopathy. Sample: blood. The chain uses TRBV3-1 and TRBJ1-3; a weak D match, TRBD1 (6 bases). This CDR3 reads CASSQLGASGNTIYF. CDR3 DNA sequence: TGTGCCAGCAGCCAACTGGGGGCGAGTGGAAACACCATATATTTT.